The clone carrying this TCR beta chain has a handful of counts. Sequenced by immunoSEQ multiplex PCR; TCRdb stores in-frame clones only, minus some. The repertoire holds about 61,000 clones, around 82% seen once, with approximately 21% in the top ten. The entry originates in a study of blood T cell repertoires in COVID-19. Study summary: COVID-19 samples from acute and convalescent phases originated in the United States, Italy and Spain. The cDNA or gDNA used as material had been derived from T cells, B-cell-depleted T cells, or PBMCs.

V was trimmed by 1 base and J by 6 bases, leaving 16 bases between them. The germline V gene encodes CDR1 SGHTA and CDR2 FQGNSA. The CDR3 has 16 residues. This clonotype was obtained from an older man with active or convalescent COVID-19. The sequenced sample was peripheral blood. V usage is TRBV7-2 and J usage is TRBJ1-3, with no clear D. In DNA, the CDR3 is TGTGCCAGCAGCTTAGTTGGCGGAGAGCTGATAAACACCATATATTTT. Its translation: CASSLVGGELINTIYF.